The sample holds many counts of the clone carrying this T cell receptor beta chain. Measured with immunoSEQ multiplex PCR; TCRdb has only the in-frame clones, and not every one. The sample has about 190,000 clones; around 91% are singletons. The source of the sample is a study of T cell responses to AZD1222 COVID-19 vaccine. The CDR3 runs to 12 residues. Germline V gives CDR1 DFQATT, CDR2 SNEGSKA (reference sequence). The ends were cut back, 3 bases at V and 4 bases at J, with 9 bases in the middle. This sample comprised peripheral blood, obtained on day 0 of AZD1222 vaccination. This clonotype originated in an adult in good health. The rearrangement links TRBV20-1 to TRBJ1-1; a possible D gene is TRBD1 (6 bases). The CDR3 region has the DNA TGCAGTGCTAGTCGGGGGGCCACTGAAGCTTTCTTT. This encodes CSASRGATEAFF.